This TCR beta chain was retrieved from a study of blood T cells in healthy people across ages. Study-level background: Template switching caught about one barcoded beta molecule for each two T cells. Regarding the study as a whole: Strongly correlated with naive T cell percentage was TCR beta diversity.

Staff drew around 10 milliliters of peripheral blood from each donor. This clonotype was seen a single time. Its antigen is undetermined. Together with a sample-barcoded 5' primer, a J-beta primer mix was included in a second PCR lasting about 7 to 11 cycles. Each cDNA molecule, via a template-switch adaptor with 12 random nucleotides, was tagged. In TCRdb, the 5' RACE reads were re-called with MiXCR into one record per CDR3 protein. The profile covers 600,000 or so distinct CDR3 sequences, with roughly 20% appearing a single time and about 3.6% taken by the ten largest. The germline V gene has CDR1 SNHLY and CDR2 FYNNEI. Trimming removed 8 bases at V and 8 bases at J, with 21 bases between. The CDR3 has 14 amino acids.

The sequence was collected from a man aged 65-85 years in good health. The chain has TRBV2 and TRBJ1-1; D unclear. Sample: blood. CDR3 amino acids: CASSPGPFNQEAFF. CDR3 DNA sequence: TGTGCCAGCTCACCTGGACCCTTCAATCAAGAAGCTTTCTTT.